These 5 T cell receptor beta chains originate from one sample sequenced in a study of CD8 T cells in ankylosing spondylitis. MiXCR was run by TCRdb on the 5' RACE reads, yielding one entry per CDR3 protein. The data show around 130,000 distinct CDR3 sequences, 7% seen once. The sample taken for sequencing was blood, either unsorted or a sorted T cell fraction (not recorded which). The receptors originated from a male donor with ankylosing spondylitis or in good health (not recorded which).

Many counts were recorded for this clonotype. V and J are TRBV10-3 and TRBJ1-4; D gene ambiguous. V shed 2 bases and J shed 7 bases, with 8 bases lying between them. The CDR3 has 13 amino acids. Germline V gives CDR1 ENHRY, CDR2 SYGVKD. The CDR3 loop reads CAISEPILEKLFF. The DNA for the CDR3 is TGTGCCATCAGTGAGCCGATCCTTGAAAAACTGTTTTTT.

This clonotype was picked up many times. V gene TRBV6-1 combines with J gene TRBJ1-3, with D possibly being TRBD1 (6 bases). Germline CDR1 MNHNS, CDR2 SASEGT. Deletions cut 6 bases from V and 0 bases from J, with 12 bases between. CDR3 length equals 15 residues. CDR3 bases: TGTGCCAGCAGCTCCGACAGGAGCTCTGGAAACACCATATATTTT. The encoded protein is CASSSDRSSGNTIYF.

This clonotype has ten or more counts. The chain uses TRBV11-1 and TRBJ1-5; the match to TRBD1 covers 12 bases. Germline V CDR1 and CDR2: SGHAT, FQDESV (reference sequence). Trimming at V came to 5 bases and at J to 5 bases, leaving 10 bases not matched to a gene. The CDR3 has 17 amino acids. The DNA for the CDR3 is TGTGCCAGCAGCCTCTCGGGGACAGGGGGCCGGCATCAGCCCCAGCATTTT. The encoded protein is CASSLSGTGGRHQPQHF.

V usage is TRBV28 and J usage is TRBJ2-3; TRBD2 agrees at 14 bases. The germline gives CDR1 MDHEN, CDR2 SYDVKM. J lost 3 bases, V lost 6 bases, and 8 bases had no gene match. The CDR3 contains 17 residues. CDR3 loop: CASSSGLAGAGTDTQYF. CDR3 bases: TGTGCCAGCAGCTCGGGACTAGCGGGGGCAGGGACAGATACGCAGTATTTT.

The gene calls are TRBV5-5 and TRBJ1-1, with D possibly being TRBD1 (5 bases). CDR1 is SGHKS and CDR2 is YYEKEE in the germline V gene (reference sequence). With 4 bases removed from V and 4 bases from J, the gap between germline ends came to 14 bases. The CDR3 spans 14 residues. The CDR3: CASSMMDGGTEAFF. The CDR3 bases are TGTGCCAGCAGCATGATGGATGGGGGCACTGAAGCTTTCTTT.